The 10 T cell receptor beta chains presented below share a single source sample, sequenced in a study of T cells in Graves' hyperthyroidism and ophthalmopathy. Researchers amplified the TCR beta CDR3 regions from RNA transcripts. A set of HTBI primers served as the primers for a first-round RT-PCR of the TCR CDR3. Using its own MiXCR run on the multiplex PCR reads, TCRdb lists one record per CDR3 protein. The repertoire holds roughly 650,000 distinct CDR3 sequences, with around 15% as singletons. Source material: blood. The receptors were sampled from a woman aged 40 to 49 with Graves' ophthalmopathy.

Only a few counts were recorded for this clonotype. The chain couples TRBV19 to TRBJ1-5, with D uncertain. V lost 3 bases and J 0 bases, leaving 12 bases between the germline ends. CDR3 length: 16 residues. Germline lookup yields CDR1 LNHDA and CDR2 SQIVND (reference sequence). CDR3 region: CASSIQGRYSNQPQHF. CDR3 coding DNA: TGTGCCAGTAGTATCCAAGGCAGATATAGCAATCAGCCCCAGCATTTT.

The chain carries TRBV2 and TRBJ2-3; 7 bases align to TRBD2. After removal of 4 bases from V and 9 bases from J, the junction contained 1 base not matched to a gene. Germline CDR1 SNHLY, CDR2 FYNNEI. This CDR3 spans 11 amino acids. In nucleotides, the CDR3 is TGTGCCAGCAGTGTCGGGGGGACGCAGTATTTT. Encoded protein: CASSVGGTQYF.

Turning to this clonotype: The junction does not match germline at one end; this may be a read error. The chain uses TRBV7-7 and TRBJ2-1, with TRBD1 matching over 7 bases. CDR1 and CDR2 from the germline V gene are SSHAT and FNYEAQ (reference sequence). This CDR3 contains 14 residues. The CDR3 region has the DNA TGTGCTAGCAGCTTTAACACAGGGGACGGTGAGCAGTTCTTC. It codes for CASSFNTGDGEQFF.

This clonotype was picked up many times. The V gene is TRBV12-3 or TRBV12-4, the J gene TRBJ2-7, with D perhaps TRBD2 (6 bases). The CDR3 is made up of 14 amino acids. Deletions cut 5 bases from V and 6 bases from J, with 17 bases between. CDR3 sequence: CASSPGERAREQYF. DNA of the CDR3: TGTGCCAGCAGTCCCGGGGAGCGGGCCCGCGAGCAGTACTTC.

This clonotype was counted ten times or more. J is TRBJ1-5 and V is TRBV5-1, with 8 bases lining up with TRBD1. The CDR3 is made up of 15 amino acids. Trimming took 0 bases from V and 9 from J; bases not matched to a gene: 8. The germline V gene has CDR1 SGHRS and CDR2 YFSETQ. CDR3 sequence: CASSLEGGQASPQHF. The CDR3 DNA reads TGCGCCAGCAGCTTGGAGGGGGGACAGGCATCGCCCCAGCATTTT. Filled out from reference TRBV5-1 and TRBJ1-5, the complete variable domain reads KAGVTQTPRYLIKTRGQQVTLSCSPISGHRSVSWYQQTPGQGLQFLFEYFSETQRNKGNFPGRFSGRQFSNSRSEMNVSTLELGDSALYLCASSLEGGQASPQHFGDGTRLSIL.

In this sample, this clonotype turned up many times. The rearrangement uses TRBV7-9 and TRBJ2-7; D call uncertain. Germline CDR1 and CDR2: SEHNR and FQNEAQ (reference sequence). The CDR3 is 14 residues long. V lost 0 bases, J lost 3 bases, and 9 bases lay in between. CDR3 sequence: CASSLAPPRYEQYF. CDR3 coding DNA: TGTGCCAGCAGCTTAGCCCCCCCCCGCTACGAGCAGTACTTC.

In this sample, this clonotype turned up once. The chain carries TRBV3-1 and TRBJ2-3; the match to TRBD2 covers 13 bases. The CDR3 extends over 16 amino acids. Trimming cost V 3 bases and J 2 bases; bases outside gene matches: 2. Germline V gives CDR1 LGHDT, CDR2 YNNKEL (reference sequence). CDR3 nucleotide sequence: TGTGCCAGCAGCCAGGGACTAGCGGGACTCACAGATACGCAGTATTTT. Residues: CASSQGLAGLTDTQYF.

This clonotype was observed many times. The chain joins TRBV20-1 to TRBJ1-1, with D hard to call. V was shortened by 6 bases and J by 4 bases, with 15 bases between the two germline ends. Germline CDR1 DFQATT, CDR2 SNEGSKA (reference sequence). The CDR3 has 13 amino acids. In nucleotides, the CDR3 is TGCAGTGCCACACCCGGGAACCCCACTGAAGCTTTCTTT. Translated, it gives CSATPGNPTEAFF.

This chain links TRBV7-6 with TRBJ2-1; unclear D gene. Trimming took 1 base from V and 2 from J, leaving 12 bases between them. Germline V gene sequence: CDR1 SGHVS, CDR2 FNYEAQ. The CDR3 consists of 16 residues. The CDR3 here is CASSLGMSLPYNEQFF. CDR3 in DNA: TGTGCCAGCAGCTTAGGGATGAGCTTACCCTACAATGAGCAGTTCTTC.

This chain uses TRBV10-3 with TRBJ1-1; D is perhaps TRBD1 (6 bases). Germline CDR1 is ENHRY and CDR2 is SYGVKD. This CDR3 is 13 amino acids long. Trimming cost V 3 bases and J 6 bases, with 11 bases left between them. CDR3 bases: TGTGCCATCAGTGATTCTGACAGGCCTGAAGCTTTCTTT. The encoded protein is CAISDSDRPEAFF.